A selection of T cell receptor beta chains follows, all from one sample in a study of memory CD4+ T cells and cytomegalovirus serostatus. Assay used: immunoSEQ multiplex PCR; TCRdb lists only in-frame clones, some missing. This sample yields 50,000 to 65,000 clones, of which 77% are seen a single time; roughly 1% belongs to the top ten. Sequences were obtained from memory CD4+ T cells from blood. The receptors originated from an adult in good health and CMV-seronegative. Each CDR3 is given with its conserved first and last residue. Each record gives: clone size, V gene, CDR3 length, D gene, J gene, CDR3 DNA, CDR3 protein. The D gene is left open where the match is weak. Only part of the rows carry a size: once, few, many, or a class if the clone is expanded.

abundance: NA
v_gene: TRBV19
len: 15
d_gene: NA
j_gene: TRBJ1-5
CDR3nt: TGTGCCAGTAGTATAGGAGGCAGATTTGCTCAGCCCCAGCATTTT
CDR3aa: CASSIGGRFAQPQHF

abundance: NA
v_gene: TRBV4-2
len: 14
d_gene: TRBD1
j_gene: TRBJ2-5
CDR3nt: TGTGCCAGCAGCCAACAGGGGGCCCGGGAGACCCAGTACTTC
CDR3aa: CASSQQGARETQYF

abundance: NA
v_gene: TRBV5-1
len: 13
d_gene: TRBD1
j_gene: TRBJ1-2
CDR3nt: TGCGCCAGCAGCTTGGAGGGGGCCAGTGGCTACACCTTC
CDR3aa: CASSLEGASGYTF

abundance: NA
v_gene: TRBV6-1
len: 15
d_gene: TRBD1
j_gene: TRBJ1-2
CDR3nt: TGTGCCAGCAGGGCCGGGACAGGGGGCCACTATGGCTACACCTTC
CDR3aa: CASRAGTGGHYGYTF

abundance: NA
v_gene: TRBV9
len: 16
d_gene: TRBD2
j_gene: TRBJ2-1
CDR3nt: TGTGCCAGCAGCGTAGCTAGCGGGAGGGGCTACATTGAGCAGTTCTTC
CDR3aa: CASSVASGRGYIEQFF

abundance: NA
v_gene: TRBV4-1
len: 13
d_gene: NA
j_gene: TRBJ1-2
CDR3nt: TGCGCCAGCAGTCCGGACAGTAACTATGGCTACACCTTC
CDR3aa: CASSPDSNYGYTF

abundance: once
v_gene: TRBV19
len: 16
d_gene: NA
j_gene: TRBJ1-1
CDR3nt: TGTGCCAGTAGTATTTTCCGCCCCCCGATGAACACTGAAGCTTTCTTT
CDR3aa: CASSIFRPPMNTEAFF

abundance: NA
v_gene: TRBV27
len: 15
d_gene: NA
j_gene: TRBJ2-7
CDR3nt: TGTGCCAGCAGTCCCCGCCGGGACCGACCCTACGAGCAGTACTTC
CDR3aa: CASSPRRDRPYEQYF

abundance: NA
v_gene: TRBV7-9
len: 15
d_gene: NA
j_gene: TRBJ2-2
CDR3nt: TGTGCCAGCAGCTTAGCCGCCCATTGGGCCGGGGAGCTGTTTTTT
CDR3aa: CASSLAAHWAGELFF

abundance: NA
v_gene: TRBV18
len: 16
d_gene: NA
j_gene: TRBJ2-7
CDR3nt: TGTGCCAGCTCACCACGCGGACAGTCCTCTGTGTACGAGCAGTACTTC
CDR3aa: CASSPRGQSSVYEQYF

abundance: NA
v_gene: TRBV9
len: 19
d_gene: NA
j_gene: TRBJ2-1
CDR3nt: TGTGCCAGCAGCGACCGGGACATTAGGCCCTGGTTGCCCTACAATGAGCAGTTCTTC
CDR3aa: CASSDRDIRPWLPYNEQFF

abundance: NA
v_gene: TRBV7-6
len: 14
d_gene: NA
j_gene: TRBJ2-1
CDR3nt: TGTGCCAGCAGCTTGTTGAGGGATAACAATGAGCAGTTCTTC
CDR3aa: CASSLLRDNNEQFF

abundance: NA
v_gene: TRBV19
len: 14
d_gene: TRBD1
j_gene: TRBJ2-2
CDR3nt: TGTGCCAGTAGTAACCGACAGGGGGTCGGGGAGCTGTTTTTT
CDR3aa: CASSNRQGVGELFF

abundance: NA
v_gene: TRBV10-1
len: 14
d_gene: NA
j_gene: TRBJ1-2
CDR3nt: TGCGCCAGCAGAACTACCAGGAGTAACTATGGCTACACCTTC
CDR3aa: CASRTTRSNYGYTF

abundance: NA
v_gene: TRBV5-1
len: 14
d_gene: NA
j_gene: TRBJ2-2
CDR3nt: TGCGCCAGCAGCTTGCGCGGGAACACCGGGGAGCTGTTTTTT
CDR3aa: CASSLRGNTGELFF

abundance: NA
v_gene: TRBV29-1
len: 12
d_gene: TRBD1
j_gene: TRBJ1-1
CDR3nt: TGCAGCGGGAACACAGGGGCCAAGGAAGCTTTCTTT
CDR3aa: CSGNTGAKEAFF

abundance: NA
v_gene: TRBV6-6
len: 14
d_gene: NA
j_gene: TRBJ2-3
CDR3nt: TGTGCCAGCAGTCCGACAAGTGCCACAGATACGCAGTATTTT
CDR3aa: CASSPTSATDTQYF

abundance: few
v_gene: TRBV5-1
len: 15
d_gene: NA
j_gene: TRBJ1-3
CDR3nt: TGCGCCAGCAGCCAGACAGTAAGCTCTGGAAACACCATATATTTT
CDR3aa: CASSQTVSSGNTIYF

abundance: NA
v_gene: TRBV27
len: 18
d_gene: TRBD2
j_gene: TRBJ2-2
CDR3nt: TGTGCCAGCAGTTCCCCGTCGTGGACTAGCGGGTGGGCCGGGGAGCTGTTTTTT
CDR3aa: CASSSPSWTSGWAGELFF

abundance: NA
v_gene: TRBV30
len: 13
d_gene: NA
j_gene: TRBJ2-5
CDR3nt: TGTGCCTGGAATCAGGGGGGGGGAGAGACCCAGTACTTC
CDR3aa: CAWNQGGGETQYF

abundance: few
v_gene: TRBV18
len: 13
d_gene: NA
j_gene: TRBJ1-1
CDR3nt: TGTGCCAGCTCACCAAGCACCGTTCATGAAGCTTTCTTT
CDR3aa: CASSPSTVHEAFF

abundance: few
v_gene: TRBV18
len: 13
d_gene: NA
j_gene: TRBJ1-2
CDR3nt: TGTGCCAGCTCACCAGAACCTAACTATGGCTACACCTTC
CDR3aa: CASSPEPNYGYTF

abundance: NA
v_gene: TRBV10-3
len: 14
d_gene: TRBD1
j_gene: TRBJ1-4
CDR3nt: TGTGCCATCAGTAACGAACAGGGGACGGAAAAACTGTTTTTT
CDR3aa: CAISNEQGTEKLFF

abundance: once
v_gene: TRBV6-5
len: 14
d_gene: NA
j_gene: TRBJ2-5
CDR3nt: TGTGCCAGCTCCCTGGGCACCGTCCAAGAGACCCAGTACTTC
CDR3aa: CASSLGTVQETQYF

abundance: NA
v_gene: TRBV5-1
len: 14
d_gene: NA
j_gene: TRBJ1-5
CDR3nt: TGCGCCAGCAGCTCAGGGGAGGGAAGCCAGCCCCAGCATTTT
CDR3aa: CASSSGEGSQPQHF

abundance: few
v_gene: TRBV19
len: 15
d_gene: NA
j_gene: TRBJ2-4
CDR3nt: TGTGCCAGTAGTATTAGGGGACGGGACAAAAACATTCAGTACTTC
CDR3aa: CASSIRGRDKNIQYF

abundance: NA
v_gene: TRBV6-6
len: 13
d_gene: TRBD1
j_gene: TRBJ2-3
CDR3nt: TGTGCCAGCAGTTGGACAGGGGCATATACGCAGTATTTT
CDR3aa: CASSWTGAYTQYF

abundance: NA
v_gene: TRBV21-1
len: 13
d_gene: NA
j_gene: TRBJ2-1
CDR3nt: TGTGCCAGCAGCAAAGCGATAAGGGACTCTCAGTTCTTC
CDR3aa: CASSKAIRDSQFF

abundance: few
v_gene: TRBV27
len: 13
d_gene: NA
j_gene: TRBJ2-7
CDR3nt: TGTGCCAGTCGCCCCATGGATTCCTACGAGCAGTACTTC
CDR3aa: CASRPMDSYEQYF

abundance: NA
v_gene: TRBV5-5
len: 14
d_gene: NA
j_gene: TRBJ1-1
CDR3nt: TGTGCCAGCACCTTTAGAGGGGAGAACACTGAAGCTTTCTTT
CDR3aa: CASTFRGENTEAFF

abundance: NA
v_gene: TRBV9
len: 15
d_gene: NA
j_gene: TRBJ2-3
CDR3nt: TGTGCCAGCAGCGTAGCTGGACTAAACACAGATACGCAGTATTTT
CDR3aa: CASSVAGLNTDTQYF

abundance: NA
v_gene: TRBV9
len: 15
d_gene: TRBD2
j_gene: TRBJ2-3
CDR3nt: TGTGCCAGCAGCGTAGCTAGCGGGAGCACAGATACGCAGTATTTT
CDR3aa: CASSVASGSTDTQYF

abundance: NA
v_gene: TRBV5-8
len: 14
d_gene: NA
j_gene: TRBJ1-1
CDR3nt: TGTGCCAGCAGCTTGGGAGGGCGGGGGACTGAAGCTTTCTTT
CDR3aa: CASSLGGRGTEAFF

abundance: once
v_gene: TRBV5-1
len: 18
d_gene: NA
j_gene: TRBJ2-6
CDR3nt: TGCGCCAGCAGCTTGTTGCAGGTAATGAGCTCTGGGGCCAACGTCCTGACTTTC
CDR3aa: CASSLLQVMSSGANVLTF

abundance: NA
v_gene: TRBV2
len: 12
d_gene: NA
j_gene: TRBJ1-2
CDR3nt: TGTGCCAGCACGGGAGTCAACTATGGCTACACCTTC
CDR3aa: CASTGVNYGYTF

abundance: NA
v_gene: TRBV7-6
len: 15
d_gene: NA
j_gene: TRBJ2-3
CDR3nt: TGTGCCAGCAGCTTAGTGGGACATTCAACAGATACGCAGTATTTT
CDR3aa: CASSLVGHSTDTQYF

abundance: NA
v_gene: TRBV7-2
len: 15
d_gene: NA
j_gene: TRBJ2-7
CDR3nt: TGTGCCAGCAGCTATGACGCGACAGCTACCTACGAGCAGTACTTC
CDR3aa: CASSYDATATYEQYF

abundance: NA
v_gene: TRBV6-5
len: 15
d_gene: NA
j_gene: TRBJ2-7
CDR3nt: TGTGCCAGCAGGCCACGAGACAGCCTTTGGCACGAGCAGTACTTC
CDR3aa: CASRPRDSLWHEQYF

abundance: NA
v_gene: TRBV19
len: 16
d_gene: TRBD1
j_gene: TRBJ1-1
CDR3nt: TGTGCCAGTAGTATAGGGCCGACAGGGGGAGACACTGAAGCTTTCTTT
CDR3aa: CASSIGPTGGDTEAFF

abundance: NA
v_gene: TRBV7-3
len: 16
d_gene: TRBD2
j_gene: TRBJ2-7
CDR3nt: TGTGCCAGCAGCTTGGGGGGACTAGCGGGGGTAACCGAGCAGTACTTC
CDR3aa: CASSLGGLAGVTEQYF

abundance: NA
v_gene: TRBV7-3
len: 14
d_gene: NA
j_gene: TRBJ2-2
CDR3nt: TGTGCCAGCAGCTTTGGTTTAAACACCGGGGAGCTGTTTTTT
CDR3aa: CASSFGLNTGELFF

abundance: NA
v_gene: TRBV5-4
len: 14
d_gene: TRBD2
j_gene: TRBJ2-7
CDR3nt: TGTGCCAGCACCCTGGCGGGAGGGCCTGACGAGCAGTACTTC
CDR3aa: CASTLAGGPDEQYF

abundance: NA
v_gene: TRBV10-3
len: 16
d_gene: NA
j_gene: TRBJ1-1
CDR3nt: TGTGCCATCAGTGAGTCAAGGACAGCAATGAACACTGAAGCTTTCTTT
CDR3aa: CAISESRTAMNTEAFF

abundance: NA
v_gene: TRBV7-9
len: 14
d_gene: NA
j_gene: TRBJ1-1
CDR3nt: TGTGCCAGCAGCTTACAGGGGCAGGGAACTGAAGCTTTCTTT
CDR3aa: CASSLQGQGTEAFF

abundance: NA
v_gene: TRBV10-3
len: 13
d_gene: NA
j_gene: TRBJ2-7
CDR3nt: TGTGCCATCAGCCAGGACAAGTTGGGGGAGCAGTACTTC
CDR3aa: CAISQDKLGEQYF

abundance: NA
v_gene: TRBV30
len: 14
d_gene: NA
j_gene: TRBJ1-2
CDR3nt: TGTGCCTGGAGTGCCCCGGGGACAATCTATGGCTACACCTTC
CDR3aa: CAWSAPGTIYGYTF

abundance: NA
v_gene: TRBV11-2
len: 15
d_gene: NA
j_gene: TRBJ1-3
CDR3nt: TGTGCCAGCAGCTTATCAAGGGAGGGTGGAAACACCATATATTTT
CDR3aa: CASSLSREGGNTIYF

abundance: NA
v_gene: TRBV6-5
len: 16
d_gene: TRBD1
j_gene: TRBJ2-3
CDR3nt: TGTGCCAGCAGTTCCAGAGGGACAGGGGGCACAGATACGCAGTATTTT
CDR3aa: CASSSRGTGGTDTQYF

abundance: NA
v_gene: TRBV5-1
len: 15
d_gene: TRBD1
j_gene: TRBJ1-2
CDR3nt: TGCGCCAGCAGCTCTTTCGGGACAGGGAACTATGGCTACACCTTC
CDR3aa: CASSSFGTGNYGYTF

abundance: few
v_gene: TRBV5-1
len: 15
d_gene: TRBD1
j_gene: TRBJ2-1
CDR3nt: TGCGCCAGCAACCCGGGACAGGGAACCTACAATGAGCAGTTCTTC
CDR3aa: CASNPGQGTYNEQFF

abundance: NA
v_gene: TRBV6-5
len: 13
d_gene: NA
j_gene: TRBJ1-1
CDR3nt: TGTGCCAGCAGTTACAAAAGGAACACTGAAGCTTTCTTT
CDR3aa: CASSYKRNTEAFF

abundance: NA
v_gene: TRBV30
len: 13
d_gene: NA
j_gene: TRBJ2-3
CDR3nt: TGTGCCTGGCGGTCCGGGGGCACGATAGGCGAGTATTTT
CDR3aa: CAWRSGGTIGEYF

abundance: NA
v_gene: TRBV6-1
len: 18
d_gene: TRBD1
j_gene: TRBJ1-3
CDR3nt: TGTGCCAGCAGTGGAGCGTGGGGGACAGGGGGCTCTGGAAACACCATATATTTT
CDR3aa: CASSGAWGTGGSGNTIYF

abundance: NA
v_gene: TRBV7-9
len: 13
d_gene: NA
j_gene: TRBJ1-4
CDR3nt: TGTGCCAGCAGCTTAGCGGGGTATGAAAAACTGTTTTTT
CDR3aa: CASSLAGYEKLFF

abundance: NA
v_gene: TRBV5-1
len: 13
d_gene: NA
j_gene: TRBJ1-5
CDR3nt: TGCGCCAGCAGCGGGGACCCAAATCAGCCCCAGCATTTT
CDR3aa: CASSGDPNQPQHF

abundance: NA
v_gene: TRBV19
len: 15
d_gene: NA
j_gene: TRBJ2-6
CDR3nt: TGTGCCAGTAGTATGGGAAACTCTGGGGCCAACGTCCTGACTTTC
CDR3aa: CASSMGNSGANVLTF

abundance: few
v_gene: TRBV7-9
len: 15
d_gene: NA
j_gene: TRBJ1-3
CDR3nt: TGTGCCAGCAGCTTAGACAGGGTGGCTGGAAACACCATATATTTT
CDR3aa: CASSLDRVAGNTIYF

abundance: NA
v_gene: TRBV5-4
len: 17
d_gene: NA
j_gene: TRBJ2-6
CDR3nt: TGTGCCAGCAGCTGGGGAGGGGGCGTTTTCGGGGCCAACGTCCTGACTTTC
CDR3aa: CASSWGGGVFGANVLTF

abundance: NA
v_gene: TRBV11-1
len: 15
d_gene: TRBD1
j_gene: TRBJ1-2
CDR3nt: TGTGCCAGCAGCTTAGGACAGGGGGCGGACTATGGCTACACCTTC
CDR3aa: CASSLGQGADYGYTF

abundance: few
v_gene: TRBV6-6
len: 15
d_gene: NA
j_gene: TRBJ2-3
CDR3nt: TGTGCCAGCAGCAACAGGGACCCCAGCACAGATACGCAGTATTTT
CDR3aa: CASSNRDPSTDTQYF